This T cell receptor beta chain stems from a study of T cell repertoires in cytomegalovirus infection. Overall study context: Both CMV infection and a matching HLA type were indicated by public TCR beta signatures.

TCRdb itself ran the reads through MiXCR, one entry per CDR3 protein. The sample shows roughly 720,000 distinct CDR3 sequences, under 40% of them seen only once. This clonotype was picked up many times. Its antigen is still unknown. Notes on the study in general: The response measured ex vivo was dominated by TCR beta clonotypes (HLA-C-restricted and CMV-specific). The cumulative frequency of public TCR beta families distinguished individuals who carried CMV together with the relevant HLA.

The CDR3 is 13 residues long. The germline V and J ends were trimmed by 6 bases and 2 bases, with 8 bases remaining between them. Germline CDR1 SEHNR, CDR2 FQNEAQ (reference sequence). The source of this sequence is a human donor in good health (CMV status not recorded). Some clones in this sample may be carry-over from other donors' samples. This chain joins TRBV7-9 and TRBJ2-4; D ambiguous. Sequenced material: PBMCs. Here the CDR3 reads CASSIGTKNIQYF. CDR3 in DNA: TGTGCCAGCAGTATAGGGACCAAAAACATTCAGTACTTC. The full variable domain, rest sourced from reference TRBV7-9 and TRBJ2-4, is DTGVSQNPRHKITKRGQNVTFRCDPISEHNRLYWYRQTLGQGPEFLTYFQNEAQLEKSRLLSDRFSAERPKGSFSTLEIQRTEQGDSAMYLCASSIGTKNIQYFGAGTRLSVL.